This paragraph reports one T cell receptor beta chain. The antigen is undetermined. This record belongs to a study of siplizumab effects on memory and regulatory T cells. General study findings and limits: Naive T cells, seemingly more diverse than memory cells, seemed major alloresponse contributors. Siplizumab brought about a significant reduction in alloreactive sequences traceable to unstimulated CD4+ memory cells. On average, about 70% of mappable alloreactive CD4+ clones were Treg-derived under siplizumab, against 26.9% in controls. Just a small share of alloreactive clones was traced back to unstimulated subsets.

Method: immunoSEQ multiplex PCR; TCRdb's copy keeps in-frame clones and lacks some. The table lists approximately 120,000 clones, approximately 90% of them singletons, with approximately 0.75% in the top ten. CDR3 length: 15 amino acids. Germline assignment: CDR1 SEHNR and CDR2 FQNEAQ (reference sequence). V dropped 5 bases and J dropped 2 bases, with 13 bases sitting between them. This TCR was recovered from a human donor in good health. J is TRBJ1-3 and V is TRBV7-9, with a tentative D call TRBD1 (5 bases). Sequenced input: Tregs sorted from blood. Here the CDR3 reads CASSRAGGPGNTIYF. CDR3 coding DNA: TGTGCCAGCAGCCGAGCTGGGGGTCCTGGAAACACCATATATTTT.